This T cell receptor (beta chain) was sequenced for a study of cytomegalovirus exposure and HLA in healthy donors. Study-wide points: Among CMV-associated TCR beta chains, most appeared HLA-restricted in a later analysis. In an earlier analysis, about 87% or about 30%: the productive usage of most TCR beta V segments. A later analysis linked a missense variant in DCLRE1C to the trimming of TCR beta V and J genes. Among TCR sequences, most were rare, though some public TCRs appeared in many donors.

The PCR made use of 60 Vbeta and 13 Jbeta primers. Profiled with immunoSEQ multiplex PCR; TCRdb holds only in-frame clones, not every one. The sample consists of about 150,000 clones, 80% to 85% of them appearing once. The V gene's germline CDR1 is GTSNPN and CDR2 SVGIG (reference sequence). The V end was cut by 0 bases, the J end by 6 bases, with 6 bases between. CDR3 length: 13 amino acids. In regard to this clone: What it recognizes is unknown.

The clonotype originates from a male donor in good health and CMV-seronegative. The chain combines TRBV30 with TRBJ1-6; D is undetermined. The sample taken for sequencing was PBMCs. The CDR3 protein is CAWSVVGNSPLHF. Here the CDR3 DNA reads TGTGCCTGGAGTGTGGTCGGTAATTCACCCCTCCACTTT.